This TCR beta chain came from a study of blood T cell repertoires in COVID-19. Whole-study context: PBMCs, B-cell-depleted T cells, or T cells provided the cDNA or gDNA that made up the material.

The V gene lost 0 bases and the J gene lost 3 bases, with 7 bases spanning the gap. Germline-derived CDR1 and CDR2 are SGHTS and YDEGEE. The CDR3 contains 14 residues. Per the authors' pipeline: Amplification with reference gene primers provided the estimates of nucleated cell counts. Clones were sequenced by immunoSEQ multiplex PCR, and TCRdb holds only the in-frame ones, with some missing. V and J calls and clone size are those listed in that table; D and trimming were worked out from the DNA. Seen here are 100,000 or so clones, 80% to 95% observed once, and the top ten hold approximately 5.8%. V and J are TRBV5-8 and TRBJ1-5; maybe TRBD1 (5 bases). The sample consisted of peripheral blood. This clonotype was obtained from a man aged 50 or older with active COVID-19. DNA for the CDR3: TGTGCCAGCAGCTTGGGGGGACTCAATCAGCCCCAGCATTTT. Translating it yields CASSLGGLNQPQHF.